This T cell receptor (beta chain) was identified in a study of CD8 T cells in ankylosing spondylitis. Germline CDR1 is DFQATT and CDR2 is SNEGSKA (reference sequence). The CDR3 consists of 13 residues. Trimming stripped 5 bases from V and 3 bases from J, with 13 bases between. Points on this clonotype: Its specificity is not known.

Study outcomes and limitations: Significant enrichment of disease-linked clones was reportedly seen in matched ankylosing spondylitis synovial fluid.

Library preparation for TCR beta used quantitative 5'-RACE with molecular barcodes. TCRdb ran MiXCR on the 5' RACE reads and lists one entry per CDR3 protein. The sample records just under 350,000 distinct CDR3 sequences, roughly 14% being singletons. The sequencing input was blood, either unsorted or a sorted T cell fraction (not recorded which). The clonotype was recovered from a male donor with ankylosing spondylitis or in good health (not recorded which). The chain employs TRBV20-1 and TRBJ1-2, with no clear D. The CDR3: CSARLERDYGYTF. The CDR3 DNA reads TGCAGTGCTCGCCTGGAAAGAGACTATGGCTACACCTTC.